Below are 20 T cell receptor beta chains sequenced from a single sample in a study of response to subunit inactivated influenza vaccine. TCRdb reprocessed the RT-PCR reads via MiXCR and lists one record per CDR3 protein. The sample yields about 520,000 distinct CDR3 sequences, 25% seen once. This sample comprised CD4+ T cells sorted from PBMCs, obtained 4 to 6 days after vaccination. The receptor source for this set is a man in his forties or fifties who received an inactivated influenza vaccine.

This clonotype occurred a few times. Written as DNA, the CDR3 is TGTGCCAGCTCACCATTCGGTGGGGAGCAGTTCTTC. Translation: CASSPFGGEQFF. The rearrangement uses TRBV18 and TRBJ2-1; D is undetermined. V shed 2 bases and J shed 10 bases, with 9 bases lying between them. Germline assignment: CDR1 KGHSH and CDR2 LQKENI. The CDR3 has 12 amino acids.

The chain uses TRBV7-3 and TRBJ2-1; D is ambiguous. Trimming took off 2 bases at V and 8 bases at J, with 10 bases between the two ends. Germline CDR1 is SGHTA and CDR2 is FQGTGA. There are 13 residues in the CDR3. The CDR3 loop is CASSLSPGDEQFF. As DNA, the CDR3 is TGTGCCAGCAGCTTATCCCCGGGCGATGAGCAGTTCTTC.

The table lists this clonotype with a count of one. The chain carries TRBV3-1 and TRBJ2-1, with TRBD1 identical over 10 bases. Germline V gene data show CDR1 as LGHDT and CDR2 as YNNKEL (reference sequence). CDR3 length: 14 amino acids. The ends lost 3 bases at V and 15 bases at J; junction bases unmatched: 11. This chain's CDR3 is CASSHQTGGLRPFF. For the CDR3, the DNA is TGTGCCAGCAGCCATCAGACAGGGGGCTTGAGGCCGTTCTTC.

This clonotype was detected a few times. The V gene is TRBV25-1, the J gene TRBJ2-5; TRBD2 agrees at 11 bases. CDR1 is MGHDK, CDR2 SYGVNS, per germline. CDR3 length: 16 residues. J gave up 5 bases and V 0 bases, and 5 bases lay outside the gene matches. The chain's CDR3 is CASSEYSGGAQETQYF. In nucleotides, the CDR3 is TGTGCCAGCAGTGAATATAGCGGGGGGGCTCAGGAGACCCAGTACTTC.

In DNA, the CDR3 is TGTGCCAGCAGTTTAGTAGGTAGCGGGAGAACCTACAATGAGCAGTTCTTC. Translating it yields CASSLVGSGRTYNEQFF. V usage is TRBV12-3 or TRBV12-4 and J usage is TRBJ2-1; 9 bases map to TRBD2. Unmatched junction bases numbered 6, after V lost 1 base and J lost 2 bases. This CDR3 is built from 17 residues.

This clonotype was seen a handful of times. CDR3 DNA: TGTGCCAGCAGCCAAGAAGAGCGTGGAATAGCGGGTATCCAAGAGACCCAGTACTTC. Translating it yields CASSQEERGIAGIQETQYF. The chain combines TRBV4-2 with TRBJ2-5; TRBD2 agrees at 7 bases. CDR1 and CDR2 from the germline V gene are LGHNA and YNFKEQ. The CDR3 sequence is 19 residues long. V trimming: 0 bases; J trimming: 1 base; junction bases outside the gene matches: 14.

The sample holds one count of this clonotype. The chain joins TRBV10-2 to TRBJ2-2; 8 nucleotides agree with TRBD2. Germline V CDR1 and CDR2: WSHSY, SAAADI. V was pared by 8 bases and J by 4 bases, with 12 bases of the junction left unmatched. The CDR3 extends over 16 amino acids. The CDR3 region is CASGAYRGGGTGELFF. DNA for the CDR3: TGCGCCAGCGGAGCCTATCGGGGGGGAGGCACCGGGGAGCTGTTTTTT.

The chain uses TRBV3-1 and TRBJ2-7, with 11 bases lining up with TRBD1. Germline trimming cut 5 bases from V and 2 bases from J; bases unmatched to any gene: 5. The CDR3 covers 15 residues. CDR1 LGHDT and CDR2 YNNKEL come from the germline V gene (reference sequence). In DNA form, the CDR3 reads TGTGCCAGCAGCGGGACAGGGGGGCCTACCTACGAGCAGTACTTC. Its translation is CASSGTGGPTYEQYF.

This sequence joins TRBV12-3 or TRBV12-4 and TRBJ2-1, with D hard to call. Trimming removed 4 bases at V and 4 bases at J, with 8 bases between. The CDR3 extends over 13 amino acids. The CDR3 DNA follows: TGTGCCAGCAGTTACGCACAGTACAATGAGCAGTTCTTC. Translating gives CASSYAQYNEQFF.

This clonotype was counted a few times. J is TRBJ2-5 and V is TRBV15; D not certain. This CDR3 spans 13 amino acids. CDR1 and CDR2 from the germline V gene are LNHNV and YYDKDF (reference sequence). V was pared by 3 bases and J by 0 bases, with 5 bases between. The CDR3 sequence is CATSRAYQETQYF. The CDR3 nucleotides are TGTGCCACCAGCAGGGCCTACCAAGAGACCCAGTACTTC.

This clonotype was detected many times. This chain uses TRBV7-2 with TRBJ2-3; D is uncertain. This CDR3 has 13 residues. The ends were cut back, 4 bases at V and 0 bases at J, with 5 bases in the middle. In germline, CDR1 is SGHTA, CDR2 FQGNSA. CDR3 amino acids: CASSSQSTDTQYF. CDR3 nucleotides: TGTGCCAGCAGCTCGCAGAGCACAGATACGCAGTATTTT.

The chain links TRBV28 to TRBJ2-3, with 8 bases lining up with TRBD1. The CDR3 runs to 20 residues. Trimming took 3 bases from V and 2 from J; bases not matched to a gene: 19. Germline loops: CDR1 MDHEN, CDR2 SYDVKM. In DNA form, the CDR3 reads TGTGCCAGCAGTTTTTTTGCCAATTTTGCGACAGGGGATTACACAGATACGCAGTATTTT. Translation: CASSFFANFATGDYTDTQYF.

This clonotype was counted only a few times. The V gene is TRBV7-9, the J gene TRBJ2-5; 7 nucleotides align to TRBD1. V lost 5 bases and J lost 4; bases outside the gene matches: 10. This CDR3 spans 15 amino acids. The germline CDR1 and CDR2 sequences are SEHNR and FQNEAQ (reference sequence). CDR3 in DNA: TGTGCCAGCAGCCCAGCCCGACAGGGCCCAGAGACCCAGTACTTC. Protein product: CASSPARQGPETQYF.

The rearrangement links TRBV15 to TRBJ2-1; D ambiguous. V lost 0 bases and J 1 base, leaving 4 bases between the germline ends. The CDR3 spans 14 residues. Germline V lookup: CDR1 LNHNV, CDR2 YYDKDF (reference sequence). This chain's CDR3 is CATSRDTSYNEQFF. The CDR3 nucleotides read TGTGCCACCAGCAGAGACACATCCTACAATGAGCAGTTCTTC.

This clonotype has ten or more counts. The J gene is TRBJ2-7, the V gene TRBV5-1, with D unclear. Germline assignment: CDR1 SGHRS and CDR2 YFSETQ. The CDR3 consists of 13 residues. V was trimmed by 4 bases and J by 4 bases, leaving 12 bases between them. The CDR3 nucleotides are TGCGCCAGCAGCCTCGTGGTAGGGTACGAGCAGTACTTC. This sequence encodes CASSLVVGYEQYF.

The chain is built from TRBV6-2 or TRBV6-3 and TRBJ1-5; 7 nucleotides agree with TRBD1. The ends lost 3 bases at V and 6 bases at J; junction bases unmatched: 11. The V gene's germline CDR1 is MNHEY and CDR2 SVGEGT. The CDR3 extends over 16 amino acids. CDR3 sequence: CASSYRDRGFGQPQHF. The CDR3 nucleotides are TGTGCCAGCAGTTATAGGGACAGAGGATTTGGTCAGCCCCAGCATTTT.

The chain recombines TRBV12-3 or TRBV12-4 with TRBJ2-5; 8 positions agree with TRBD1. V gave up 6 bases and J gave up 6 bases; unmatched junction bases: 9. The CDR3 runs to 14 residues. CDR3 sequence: CASRSSGGSQTQYF. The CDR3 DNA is TGTGCCAGCAGATCCTCAGGGGGCTCACAGACCCAGTACTTC.

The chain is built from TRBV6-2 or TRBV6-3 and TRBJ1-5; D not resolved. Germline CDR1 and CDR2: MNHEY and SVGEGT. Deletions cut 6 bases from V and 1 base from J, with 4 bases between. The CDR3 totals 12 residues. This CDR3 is CASRESNQPQHF. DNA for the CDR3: TGTGCCAGCAGGGAAAGCAATCAGCCCCAGCATTTT.

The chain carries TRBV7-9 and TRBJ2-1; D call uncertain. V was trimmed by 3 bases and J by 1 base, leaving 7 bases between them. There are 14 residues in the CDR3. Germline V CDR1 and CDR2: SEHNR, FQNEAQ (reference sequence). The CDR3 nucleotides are TGTGCCAGCAGCTTCACAGAGTCCTACAATGAGCAGTTCTTC. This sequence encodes CASSFTESYNEQFF.

The CDR3: CASSPGHGQGNTGELFF. Written as DNA, the CDR3 is TGTGCCAGCAGCCCTGGTCATGGACAGGGCAACACCGGGGAGCTGTTTTTT. The chain has TRBV7-9 and TRBJ2-2; 8 nucleotides line up with TRBD1. This CDR3 is built from 17 residues. Looked up from germline, CDR1 is SEHNR and CDR2 is FQNEAQ (reference sequence). The J segment lost 2 bases and the V segment lost 5 bases, leaving 10 bases of the junction unmatched.